This entry lists 22 T cell receptor beta chains sequenced from one sample in a study of T cell repertoires in cytomegalovirus infection. TCRdb used MiXCR to reprocess the reads, holding one entry per CDR3 protein. Altogether about 900,000 distinct CDR3 sequences are present, roughly 31% being singletons, with the ten largest covering around 15%. Their antigen targets remain unknown. The sequencing used cultured CD8+ T cells from PBMCs, collected from culture after CMV antigen stimulation. The receptor set was obtained from a human donor in good health (CMV status not recorded). Some clones in this sample may be carry-over from other donors' samples.

This clonotype turned up a few times. The chain uses TRBV19 and TRBJ1-4; tentatively, D is TRBD1 (6 bases). CDR1 and CDR2 (germline): LNHDA, SQIVND (reference sequence). The CDR3 is made up of 15 amino acids. The V end lost 5 bases, the J end lost 8 bases, and 18 bases lay between the germline ends. CDR3 nucleotides: TGTGCCAGTAGTGAGATATTAGACGGGGGCGAAAAACTGTTTTTT. Amino acid sequence: CASSEILDGGEKLFF. Full variable domain (missing parts from reference TRBV19 and TRBJ1-4): DGGITQSPKYLFRKEGQNVTLSCEQNLNHDAMYWYRQDPGQGLRLIYYSQIVNDFQKGDIAEGYSVSREKKESFPLTVTSAQKNPTAFYLCASSEILDGGEKLFFGSGTQLSVL.

V gene TRBV2 combines with J gene TRBJ1-1; possibly TRBD1 for D (5 bases). Germline CDR1 is SNHLY and CDR2 is FYNNEI. This CDR3 has 12 amino acids. V was trimmed by 8 bases and J by 3 bases, leaving 10 bases between them. CDR3 protein: CASVRGYTEAFF. The CDR3 nucleotides read TGTGCCAGCGTGCGGGGGTACACTGAAGCTTTCTTT.

There are a few counts of this clonotype. V gene TRBV7-6 combines with J gene TRBJ1-2; D may be TRBD1 (5 bases). V lost 2 bases and J 8 bases, leaving 12 bases between the germline ends. This CDR3 spans 13 amino acids. Germline V gene lookup returns CDR1 SGHVS and CDR2 FNYEAQ. CDR3 in amino acids: CASSLPGLGGYTF. CDR3 sequence (DNA): TGTGCCAGCAGCTTACCAGGGTTGGGCGGCTACACCTTC.

The genes are TRBV18 and TRBJ2-5; weak D call: TRBD2 (5 bases). Germline CDR1 and CDR2: KGHSH and LQKENI. Between the trimmed V and J ends, which lost 1 base and 0 bases, there was a span of 9 bases. This CDR3 region has 15 residues. CDR3 sequence (DNA): TGTGCCAGCTCACCACGAAGGGAGTACCAAGAGACCCAGTACTTC. This gives the protein CASSPRREYQETQYF.

This chain links TRBV13 with TRBJ2-4, with D maybe TRBD1 (5 bases). The CDR3 contains 16 residues. The V gene's germline CDR1 is PRHDT and CDR2 FYEKMQ (reference sequence). Between the trimmed V and J ends, which lost 5 bases and 1 base, there was a span of 15 bases. The CDR3 is CASSPIGAGAKNIQYF. The DNA for the CDR3 is TGTGCCAGCAGCCCGATAGGGGCAGGGGCCAAAAACATTCAGTACTTC.

In its sample, this clonotype was seen a few times. The rearrangement uses TRBV6-1 and TRBJ2-7; 7 bases are a match to TRBD1. This CDR3 contains 16 residues. V lost 4 bases to trimming and J lost 5 bases; unmatched junction nucleotides: 14. The germline V gene has CDR1 MNHNS and CDR2 SASEGT. The CDR3 DNA follows: TGTGCCAGCAGTGGCCTGGAGACAGGGAAAGGGGACGAGCAGTACGTC. Protein: CASSGLETGKGDEQYV.

This clonotype showed up just a few times. V is TRBV20-1 and J is TRBJ2-3, with 9 positions matching TRBD2. With 8 bases clipped from V and 5 bases from J, the junction kept 17 bases outside the gene matches. This CDR3 has 16 amino acids. CDR1 DFQATT and CDR2 SNEGSKA come from the germline V gene (reference sequence). The CDR3 sequence: CSTFASAGGPLDTQYF. The CDR3 DNA reads TGCAGTACCTTCGCATCGGCGGGGGGGCCCTTAGATACGCAGTATTTT.

The sample holds a few counts of this clonotype. The chain carries TRBV7-8 and TRBJ2-1; 11 bases line up with TRBD2. This CDR3 region has 15 residues. Unmatched junction bases numbered 6, after V lost 5 bases and J lost 6 bases. Germline V gene lookup returns CDR1 SGHVS and CDR2 FQNEAQ. The CDR3: CASSRSGTSGNEQFF. The CDR3, as DNA: TGTGCCAGCAGCCGTTCCGGGACTAGCGGCAATGAGCAGTTCTTC. Using reference TRBV7-8 and TRBJ2-1 for the parts outside the CDR3, the full variable domain is GAGVSQSPRYKVAKRGQDVALRCDPISGHVSLFWYQQALGQGPEFLTYFQNEAQLDKSGLPSDRFFAERPEGSVSTLKIQRTQQEDSAVYLCASSRSGTSGNEQFFGPGTRLTVL.

The chain has TRBV19 and TRBJ2-1; the D is unclear. Germline CDR1 is LNHDA and CDR2 is SQIVND (reference sequence). V shed 7 bases and J shed 7 bases, with 20 bases lying between them. The CDR3 totals 15 residues. The CDR3 nucleotides are TGTGCCAGTAAGGCCCCTGGAGTAGTTTGGAATGAGCAGTTCTTC. It codes for CASKAPGVVWNEQFF.

The chain has TRBV4-3 and TRBJ2-3, with 12 bases fitting TRBD2. The V gene end was trimmed by 0 bases and the J gene end by 4 bases; junction bases not matched to a gene: 11. The CDR3 runs 19 residues. CDR1 and CDR2 from the germline V gene are LGHNA and YSLEER. CDR3 DNA sequence: TGCGCCAGCAGCCAAGATTTGAGGGCTAGCGGGGGGGCGGCAGATACGCAGTATTTT. Amino acids: CASSQDLRASGGAADTQYF.

J is TRBJ1-2 and V is TRBV19; D gene unclear. CDR1 LNHDA and CDR2 SQIVND come from the germline V gene (reference sequence). Trimming shortened V by 9 bases and J by 4 bases, and 12 bases separated the two germline ends. The CDR3 consists of 12 residues. The CDR3 region is CASLTDLYGYTF. The CDR3 DNA follows: TGTGCCAGCCTCACGGACCTCTATGGCTACACCTTC. Supplemented by reference TRBV19 and TRBJ1-2, the full variable domain reads DGGITQSPKYLFRKEGQNVTLSCEQNLNHDAMYWYRQDPGQGLRLIYYSQIVNDFQKGDIAEGYSVSREKKESFPLTVTSAQKNPTAFYLCASLTDLYGYTFGSGTRLTVV.

This clonotype was counted ten times or more. V and J are TRBV12-3 or TRBV12-4 and TRBJ1-2, with 11 nucleotides matching TRBD1. V was pared by 5 bases and J by 8 bases, with 7 bases of the junction left unmatched. CDR3 size: 14 residues. CDR3 nucleotide sequence: TGTGCCAGCAGTCTCGGACAGGGGGCAGAAGGCTACACCTTC. Protein product: CASSLGQGAEGYTF.

This clonotype turned up a few times. V and J are TRBV19 and TRBJ1-3; 7 bases are a match to TRBD1. Trimming removed 5 bases from V and 8 bases from J; junction bases left unmatched: 12. Germline CDR1 reads LNHDA; CDR2 reads SQIVND (reference sequence). The CDR3 spans 15 residues. CDR3 region: CASSWTGGDGHTIYF. The CDR3 bases are TGTGCCAGTAGTTGGACAGGCGGAGACGGTCACACCATATATTTT.

The gene calls are TRBV20-1 and TRBJ1-2; TRBD1 agrees at 7 bases. There are 13 residues in the CDR3. From germline, CDR1 is DFQATT and CDR2 SNEGSKA (reference sequence). The trim removed 3 bases at V and 5 bases at J, leaving 6 bases unmatched. The CDR3 DNA reads as TGCAGTGCTAGGGCCAGGGGGAATTATGGCTACACCTTC. The encoded protein is CSARARGNYGYTF.

The V call is TRBV18, the J call TRBJ2-1, with 9 bases that match TRBD1. The CDR3 totals 15 residues. V lost 3 bases, J lost 7 bases, and 7 bases stayed unmatched. Germline loops: CDR1 KGHSH, CDR2 LQKENI. The CDR3 nucleotides read TGTGCCAGCTCACCGGAGCCGGGACAGGGTAATGAGCAGTTCTTC. Translation gives CASSPEPGQGNEQFF.

This clonotype was seen ten or more times. This CDR3 reads CASSLAWNTEAFF. The CDR3 coding sequence is TGTGCCAGCAGCTTAGCCTGGAACACTGAAGCTTTCTTT. This chain connects TRBV7-6 to TRBJ1-1; D unresolved. Germline loops: CDR1 SGHVS, CDR2 FNYEAQ. Between the trimmed V and J ends, which lost 0 bases and 1 base, there was a span of 3 bases. The CDR3 is 13 amino acids.

The rearrangement links TRBV25-1 to TRBJ1-2; D is uncertain. Trimming shortened V by 2 bases and J by 4 bases, and 8 bases separated the two germline ends. This CDR3 is 13 amino acids long. Germline V gives CDR1 MGHDK, CDR2 SYGVNS. The CDR3 coding sequence is TGTGCCAGCAGTGAAGGACGGTTCTATGGCTACACCTTC. The encoded protein is CASSEGRFYGYTF.

This clonotype was found a few times. The rearrangement uses TRBV6-1 and TRBJ2-6; 7 bases align to TRBD1. Germline trimming cut 6 bases from V and 0 bases from J; bases unmatched to any gene: 8. The CDR3 totals 17 residues. Germline CDR1 and CDR2: MNHNS and SASEGT. The CDR3 nucleotides read TGTGCCAGCAGCCCTGACAGGGTCCGCTCTGGGGCCAACGTCCTGACTTTC. Its protein is CASSPDRVRSGANVLTF.

This clonotype was seen a handful of times. This chain uses TRBV14 with TRBJ2-7; weak D call: TRBD1 (5 bases). This CDR3 has 13 amino acids. The V and J ends lost 2 bases and 0 bases respectively, with 5 bases between them. Germline V lookup: CDR1 SGHDN, CDR2 FVKESK. The CDR3 sequence is CASSQQGSYEQYF. As DNA, the CDR3 is TGTGCCAGCAGCCAACAGGGCTCCTACGAGCAGTACTTC.

The gene calls are TRBV13 and TRBJ2-3; no clear D. There are 13 residues in the CDR3. The V end lost 10 bases, the J end lost 5 bases, and 16 bases lay between the germline ends. CDR1 and CDR2 from the germline V gene are PRHDT and FYEKMQ (reference sequence). CDR3 sequence (DNA): TGTGCCACTTCACTGGATTCTGGAGATACGCAGTATTTT. This sequence encodes CATSLDSGDTQYF.

The table lists this clonotype with a few counts. The chain couples TRBV12-5 to TRBJ2-1, with 10 nucleotides matching TRBD2. Trimming removed 6 bases from V and 4 bases from J; junction bases left unmatched: 12. This CDR3 is built from 17 residues. CDR1 LGHNT and CDR2 FRNRAP come from the germline V gene. CDR3 coding DNA: TGTGCTAGTGGAAAAAGTAGCGGGGGGCACTCTTACAATGAGCAGTTCTTC. Translating it yields CASGKSSGGHSYNEQFF.

This clonotype has at least ten counts. The V call is TRBV7-2, the J call TRBJ2-1; no clear D. From germline, CDR1 is SGHTA and CDR2 FQGNSA. The CDR3 is 14 amino acids. V was shortened by 5 bases and J by 8 bases, with 16 bases between the two germline ends. CDR3 loop: CASSPFQGIDEQFF. The CDR3 region has the DNA TGTGCCAGCAGCCCCTTTCAAGGAATCGATGAGCAGTTCTTC.